This T cell receptor beta chain was sequenced during a study of T cell responses to AZD1222 COVID-19 vaccine (dated by TCRdb to the early 2020s). With regard to the full study: A total of approximately 240 trial participants underwent TCR sequencing, of whom roughly 210 had received two doses of AZD1222 and some 26 had received two doses of the MenACWY control vaccine. Enrollment into the trials was organized by age into subgroups of 18-55, 56-69 and 70-plus years, and those subgroups contained roughly 140, 27 and 60 TCR-sequenced participants, respectively. General findings and caveats noted by the study authors: Epitopes outside the regions mutated in the B.1.351 and B.1.1.7 variants were reportedly recognized by nearly half of the unique spike-specific TCRs. CD4 TCRs associated with the vaccine covered the entire spike protein, and the dominant responses were in regions 160-218 and 743-854. Participants were mostly white British and included more females than males, and it was suggested by the authors that clonal diversity may have been underestimated. A significant rise in spike-specific TCR breadth and depth was observed after two AZD1222 doses relative to day 0 and relative to MenACWY recipients. Because no day 14 peak-response samples were available, repertoires were characterized only after the peak T cell response. Only 5 to 7 AZD1222 recipients were SARS-CoV-2 seropositive at baseline, limiting conclusions about previously exposed vaccinees. In the small 56-69-year group, the increase in depth fell short of significance, most likely because of low power.

The time point label here, explained by the study, means: about 28 days (+/-7) after the second vaccine dose. AZD1222 recipients given second doses at about 4 weeks or at about 12 weeks were pooled, since spike-specific TCR depth and breadth were not found to differ between the two schedules. Vaccinee samples came from UK trials COV001 and COV002, including a single-blind randomized controlled phase 2/3 trial of AZD1222 (ChAdOx1 nCoV-19) in healthy adults. For TCRbeta chain sequencing, PBMC samples from trial participants were taken at day 0 and at day 28 after the second dose. The CDR3 runs 15 amino acids, cysteine and phenylalanine included. Kept here is only the CDR3 DNA, which spans 45 bases and is read in frame from base 1. Germline trimming amounts to 3 bases on V and 4 bases on J, with 8 as the count of junction bases outside the gene matches. Via the germline V gene, CDR1 is ENHRY and CDR2 SYGVKD.

The CDR3 regions of human TCRbeta chains were subjected to immunosequencing. The source study handled its data this way. Repertoire TCRs were matched against a reference library of SARS-CoV-2-specific TCRs generated with the MIRA antigen-specificity platform. Breadth was defined as the fraction of unique TCRs that were SARS-CoV-2-associated, and depth was defined as the fraction of total T cells that were SARS-CoV-2-associated. Using the MIRA data, each spike-specific TCR was mapped to the spike region that the TCR reacts to and placed in a CD4 or CD8 class. Log10-transformed breadth and depth values were compared by one-way ANOVA with Sidak's multiple comparisons tests. TCRdb retrieved this table from immuneACCESS and kept in-frame rearrangements only. Not all clones are present; in checked studies, unresolved V genes account for under half, and no reason is known for the remainder. The V and J calls and clone size come from that table; D and trimming were worked out from the DNA. The sample table records around 65,000 clones; around 85% of these occur just once. Around 28% of the sample is held by the ten biggest clonotypes.

This clone has only one observation. No antigen is known for it. Per-base qualities were not stored, and no clone one base away is much larger. Rearrangement joined TRBV10-3 to TRBJ1-2; TRBD1 fits 7 bases in the junction. This TCR derives from an adult who received the AZD1222 COVID-19 vaccine. This material consisted of peripheral blood, taken 28 days after the second AZD1222 dose. The nucleotide sequence is given as TGTGCCATCAGTGACCGGGACAGCAGAATCTATGGCTACACCTTC. This is translated as CAISDRDSRIYGYTF.